Following are 8 T cell receptor beta chains from one sample sequenced in a study of cytomegalovirus exposure and HLA in healthy donors. PCR used 60 Vbeta primers and 13 Jbeta primers. The table came from immunoSEQ multiplex PCR; TCRdb's copy has only in-frame clones and leaves some out. The sample carries around 99,000 clones, under 85% recorded once. The sample comprised PBMCs. The receptors shown here come from a male donor in good health and CMV-seronegative.

The table lists this clone with a few counts. The V and J genes are TRBV6-4 and TRBJ2-3; 9 bases are shared with TRBD2. The CDR3 runs 16 residues. The V segment lost 2 bases and the J segment 2 bases; nucleotides outside the gene matches: 5. The germline gives CDR1 MRHNA, CDR2 SNTAGT. CDR3: CASSDSSSGDTDTQYF. DNA of the CDR3: TGTGCCAGCAGTGACAGCTCTAGCGGGGACACAGATACGCAGTATTTT.

V and J are TRBV27 and TRBJ1-5; weak D call: TRBD1 (6 bases). Germline V gene lookup returns CDR1 MNHEY and CDR2 SMNVEV (reference sequence). Trimming left V 5 bases short and J 1 base short, with 27 bases between. This CDR3 has 20 amino acids. The CDR3 region is CASSLHLRTGHAFSNQPQHF. The DNA of the CDR3 is TGTGCCAGCAGTCTACACCTCAGGACGGGACACGCATTCAGCAATCAGCCCCAGCATTTT.

This chain uses TRBV7-2 with TRBJ1-4, with 8 positions matching TRBD1. This CDR3 comprises 14 residues. V shed 3 bases and J 6 bases; nucleotides not matched to a gene: 3. Germline CDR1 and CDR2: SGHTA and FQGNSA. The CDR3, as DNA: TGTGCCAGCAGCTTCGACAGGGGAGATGAAAAACTGTTTTTT. This translates into CASSFDRGDEKLFF.

This clone showed up just a few times. This chain connects TRBV27 to TRBJ2-6; D is unresolved. The CDR3 spans 13 residues. V was cut by 6 bases and J by 4 bases, with 7 bases left in between. The V gene's germline CDR1 is MNHEY and CDR2 SMNVEV (reference sequence). CDR3 protein: CASRLVGANVLTF. DNA for the CDR3: TGTGCCAGCAGACTCGTCGGGGCCAACGTCCTGACTTTC.

The chain has TRBV30 and TRBJ1-2; 11 bases align to TRBD1. J lost 4 bases, V lost 1 base, and 11 bases had no gene match. The germline CDR1 and CDR2 sequences are GTSNPN and SVGIG (reference sequence). The CDR3 is 17 amino acids. CDR3: CAWSAQTWTGGTYGYTF. The CDR3 DNA reads TGTGCCTGGAGTGCTCAAACCTGGACAGGGGGCACCTATGGCTACACCTTC.

J is TRBJ2-3 and V is TRBV10-1, with 10 bases matching TRBD2. Germline CDR1 is WNHNN and CDR2 is SYGVQD (reference sequence). This CDR3 contains 15 residues. V was pared by 0 bases and J by 4 bases, with 1 base of the junction left unmatched. In DNA form, the CDR3 reads TGCGCCAGCAGTGAGTCCAGCGGGAGGGCAGATACGCAGTATTTT. Amino acids: CASSESSGRADTQYF.

This clone was observed a single time. The rearrangement links TRBV27 to TRBJ2-1; TRBD2 agrees at 11 bases. Germline lookup yields CDR1 MNHEY and CDR2 SMNVEV (reference sequence). Germline trimming cut 2 bases from V and 8 bases from J; bases unmatched to any gene: 2. The length of the CDR3 is 14 residues. DNA of the CDR3: TGTGCCAGCAGTTTAATACTAGCGGGAGATGAGCAGTTCTTC. Protein: CASSLILAGDEQFF.

V gene TRBV9 combines with J gene TRBJ2-2; 12 bases are shared with TRBD1. Germline values: CDR1 SGDLS, CDR2 YYNGEE. V shed 2 bases and J 6 bases; nucleotides not matched to a gene: 8. This CDR3 spans 17 amino acids. The DNA of the CDR3 is TGTGCCAGCAGCGTCCATGGGGGACAGGGGGCGGCCGGGGAGCTGTTTTTT. This translates into CASSVHGGQGAAGELFF.